Below, 19 T cell receptor beta chains from the same sample are listed, as sequenced in a study of OX40 agonist ivuxolimab in advanced cancers. The repertoire was sequenced with immunoSEQ multiplex PCR; TCRdb's copy has only in-frame clones and lacks some. The repertoire holds roughly 93,000 clones, with 70% to 85% as singletons. Sample: CD4+ or CD8+ T cells sorted from blood, taken in a trial of the OX40 agonist ivuxolimab. The receptors derive from an adult with an advanced solid tumor such as melanoma, head and neck, liver or kidney cancer.

V usage is TRBV29-1 and J usage is TRBJ1-2; TRBD1 matches 7 bases. The ends lost 1 base at V and 4 bases at J; junction bases unmatched: 3. The CDR3 consists of 13 residues. In germline, CDR1 is SQVTM, CDR2 ANQGSEA. CDR3 in amino acids: CSVEGDRGYGYTF. The CDR3 DNA sequence: TGCAGCGTTGAAGGGGACAGAGGCTATGGCTACACCTTC.

Only a few counts were recorded for this clone. The chain carries TRBV11-2 and TRBJ1-2, with D hard to call. Trimming shortened V by 1 base and J by 6 bases, and 12 bases separated the two germline ends. This CDR3 contains 14 residues. Germline CDR1 and CDR2: SGHAT and FQNNGV. CDR3 sequence reads: CASSLANGRDGYTF. CDR3 DNA sequence: TGTGCCAGCAGCTTAGCCAACGGGAGGGATGGCTACACCTTC.

This clone was seen only once. The gene calls are TRBV27 and TRBJ2-1; TRBD1 might be the D (6 bases). The CDR3 sequence is 14 residues long. Germline V gives CDR1 MNHEY, CDR2 SMNVEV (reference sequence). V dropped 6 bases and J dropped 1 base, with 10 bases sitting between them. This CDR3 is CASRQGGSYNEQFF. The CDR3 coding sequence is TGTGCCAGCAGACAGGGTGGTTCCTACAATGAGCAGTTCTTC.

The sample holds one count of this clone. The sample contains more than one DNA sequence encoding this CDR3. The V call is TRBV7-9, the J call TRBJ1-1; tentative D call: TRBD1 (5 bases). There are 14 residues in the CDR3. CDR1 and CDR2 from the germline V gene are SEHNR and FQNEAQ (reference sequence). With 2 bases removed from V and 0 bases from J, the gap between germline ends came to 7 bases. CDR3 in DNA: TGTGCCAGCAGCTTACAGGGACTGAACACTGAAGCTTTCTTT. Its protein is CASSLQGLNTEAFF.

The gene calls are TRBV7-6 and TRBJ2-3; 13 bases are shared with TRBD2. The germline CDR1 and CDR2 sequences are SGHVS and FNYEAQ. The CDR3 has 17 residues. Losses at the gene ends were 5 bases for V and 2 bases for J; bases not matched to a gene: 7. The CDR3 here is CASSLWTSGSVTDTQYF. The CDR3, as DNA: TGTGCCAGCAGCCTCTGGACTAGCGGGAGCGTCACAGATACGCAGTATTTT.

This rearrangement joins TRBV7-2 to TRBJ2-7; 7 bases match TRBD1. The CDR3 is 13 residues long. With V trimmed by 7 bases and J by 7 bases, 10 bases remained unmatched. Germline V gene sequence: CDR1 SGHTA, CDR2 FQGNSA. In nucleotides, the CDR3 is TGTGCCAGCACCAATCCAGGGGGTTTGGAGCAGTACTTC. This sequence encodes CASTNPGGLEQYF.

This chain joins TRBV6-5 and TRBJ2-1, with 10 bases lining up with TRBD1. The germline gives CDR1 MNHEY, CDR2 SVGAGI. V lost 1 base to trimming and J lost 4 bases; unmatched junction nucleotides: 4. The CDR3 extends over 16 amino acids. The CDR3 region is CASSYFRDRGYNEQFF. The CDR3 bases are TGTGCCAGCAGTTACTTCCGGGACAGGGGTTACAATGAGCAGTTCTTC.

This rearrangement joins TRBV11-3 to TRBJ2-3; D is uncertain. V lost 5 bases and J lost 4, with 16 bases in between. Germline CDR1 and CDR2: SGHNT and YENEEA. The CDR3 extends over 15 amino acids. In nucleotides, the CDR3 is TGTGCCAGCAGCCAAGCCGACCTCCTCCCAGATACGCAGTATTTT. Encoded protein: CASSQADLLPDTQYF. The full variable domain, its missing parts supplied by reference TRBV11-3 and TRBJ2-3, is EAGVVQSPRYKIIEKKQPVAFWCNPISGHNTLYWYLQNLGQGPELLIRYENEEAVDDSQLPKDRFSAERLKGVDSTLKIQPAELGDSAVYLCASSQADLLPDTQYFGPGTRLTVL.

This CDR3 is CASSLISLLARDTQYF. Here the CDR3 DNA reads TGTGCCAGCAGCTTAATAAGCCTCCTAGCTAGAGATACGCAGTATTTT. J is TRBJ2-3 and V is TRBV7-2, with D possibly TRBD2 on 5 matching bases. The V gene lost 2 bases and the J gene lost 5 bases, with 17 bases spanning the gap. Germline V lookup: CDR1 SGHTA, CDR2 FQGNSA. The length of the CDR3 is 16 residues.

The chain uses TRBV2 and TRBJ1-4; no firm D call. CDR3 length: 11 residues. Germline V gene data show CDR1 as SNHLY and CDR2 as FYNNEI. Trimming took off 5 bases at V and 12 bases at J, with 10 bases between the two ends. The CDR3 bases are TGTGCCAGCAGTATAAGGTCTGAACTGTTTTTT. This translates into CASSIRSELFF.

This clone has more than one count but fewer than ten. The chain combines TRBV19 with TRBJ1-2; tentatively, D is TRBD1 (6 bases). There are 16 residues in the CDR3. Trimming left V 2 bases short and J 5 bases short, with 18 bases between. Germline CDR1 is LNHDA and CDR2 is SQIVND (reference sequence). The CDR3 nucleotides are TGTGCCAGTAGTATACGGTTGGGGGGCGCCAGGTATGGCTACACCTTC. This sequence encodes CASSIRLGGARYGYTF.

This clone was counted between two and nine times. The CDR3 DNA reads as TGTGCCATCAGTGAGTCAGGACAGGGGAGTGGCTACACCTTC. This encodes CAISESGQGSGYTF. The gene calls are TRBV10-3 and TRBJ1-2; 9 positions agree with TRBD1. The germline V gene has CDR1 ENHRY and CDR2 SYGVKD. Unmatched junction bases numbered 3, after V lost 0 bases and J lost 7 bases. CDR3 length equals 14 residues.

The chain's CDR3 is CASSQDEGVRNEQYF. In DNA form, the CDR3 reads TGCGCCAGCAGCCAAGATGAGGGGGTACGGAACGAGCAGTACTTC. The chain couples TRBV4-3 to TRBJ2-7; D is possibly TRBD1 (6 bases). This CDR3 comprises 15 residues. The germline CDR1 and CDR2 sequences are LGHNA and YSLEER. Trimming removed 0 bases at V and 5 bases at J, with 14 bases between.

The V and J genes are TRBV5-6 and TRBJ2-1; D is ambiguous. CDR3 length: 13 amino acids. CDR1 is SGHDT and CDR2 is YYEEEE in the germline V gene. Trimming left V 0 bases short and J 7 bases short, with 8 bases between. In nucleotides, the CDR3 is TGTGCCAGCAGCTTGGCCGGCCCGAATGAGCAGTTCTTC. Translated: CASSLAGPNEQFF.

The V gene is TRBV7-9, the J gene TRBJ1-1; D might be TRBD1 (6 bases). The V end lost 5 bases, the J end lost 5 bases, and 12 bases lay between the germline ends. The CDR3 covers 13 residues. CDR1 is SEHNR, CDR2 FQNEAQ, per germline (reference sequence). CDR3 nucleotide sequence: TGTGCCAGCAGCCCCCAGGGGAGGACTGAAGCTTTCTTT. Its translation is CASSPQGRTEAFF. The full variable domain, with the rest looked up from reference TRBV7-9 and TRBJ1-1, is DTGVSQNPRHKITKRGQNVTFRCDPISEHNRLYWYRQTLGQGPEFLTYFQNEAQLEKSRLLSDRFSAERPKGSFSTLEIQRTEQGDSAMYLCASSPQGRTEAFFGQGTRLTVV.

J is TRBJ2-7 and V is TRBV6-5, with D maybe TRBD2 (6 bases). The ends were cut back, 0 bases at V and 1 base at J, with 13 bases in the middle. The CDR3 totals 16 residues. CDR1 and CDR2 (germline): MNHEY, SVGAGI. The CDR3 loop reads CASSYSGGEGSYEQYF. The CDR3 DNA is TGTGCCAGCAGTTACTCCGGGGGTGAGGGGTCCTACGAGCAGTACTTC.

This chain links TRBV6-1 with TRBJ2-7, with D perhaps given as TRBD1 or TRBD2 (7 bases each). CDR3 length: 15 amino acids. V lost 2 bases and J 1 base, leaving 12 bases between the germline ends. Germline CDR1 and CDR2: MNHNS and SASEGT. CDR3 coding DNA: TGTGCCAGCAGTGAACAGGGGGGGAAATCCTACGAGCAGTACTTC. Its translation is CASSEQGGKSYEQYF.

This clone was detected ten times or more. This chain's CDR3 is CASSPLAGGASYEQYF. The CDR3 coding sequence is TGTGCCAGCAGCCCCCTAGCGGGAGGTGCCTCCTACGAGCAGTACTTC. The chain is built from TRBV9 and TRBJ2-7; 11 nucleotides align to TRBD2. Trimming cost V 4 bases and J 0 bases; bases outside gene matches: 6. Germline V gene sequence: CDR1 SGDLS, CDR2 YYNGEE. There are 16 residues in the CDR3.

The gene calls are TRBV7-2 and TRBJ1-2; D not certain. This CDR3 is 14 amino acids long. Trimming cost V 5 bases and J 4 bases, with 14 bases left between them. Germline values: CDR1 SGHTA, CDR2 FQGNSA. CDR3 bases: TGTGCCAGCAGCCCCCCGAGAGGAGCCTATGGCTACACCTTC. It encodes CASSPPRGAYGYTF.